What follows is one TCR beta chain and its context. Antigen: not known. Libraries were prepared by immunoSEQ multiplex PCR; TCRdb keeps only in-frame clonotypes and omits some of them. The table lists fewer than 30,000 clones, approximately 72% of them singletons. The data were obtained in a study of vaccination effects on CD4 cells after COVID-19. The study, taken as a whole, reports: Clonal contraction was marked in infection- and vaccine-induced clones late after vaccination.

Under the ViraFEST assay, PBMC were stimulated with viral peptide pools so that antigen-specific CD4+ T cells expanded. Sequencing was performed afterwards. Cells that had been cultured for nine to eleven days were the source of isolated CD4+ T cells. In the vaccine recipients, nucleocapsid antibodies were negative and there was no prior SARS-CoV-2 infection. The CDR3 has 17 residues. Trimming took 2 bases from V and 7 from J; bases not matched to a gene: 12. CDR1 MNHEY and CDR2 SMNVEV come from the germline V gene (reference sequence). The input for sequencing was CD4+ T cells from PBMCs cultured with SARS-CoV-2 spike peptides, taken before COVID-19 vaccination. The clonotype comes from a human donor who received a COVID-19 vaccine. This sequence joins TRBV27 and TRBJ2-1, with TRBD2 matching 9 bases. The CDR3 nucleotides read TGTGCCAGCAGTTTAAGTCCGGGGCGGGAGGGCCGGAATGAGCAGTTCTTC. Protein product: CASSLSPGREGRNEQFF.